This record covers a single T cell receptor (beta chain). A much larger clone is a single base away; this may be a read error. The data derive from a study of blood T cells in healthy people across ages. The germline gives CDR1 SQVTM, CDR2 ANQGSEA. This CDR3 region has 12 residues. V was trimmed by 0 bases and J by 1 base, leaving 4 bases between them. Combining a sample-barcoded 5' primer with a J-beta primer mix, a second PCR ran for roughly 6 to 12 cycles. Tags on each cDNA molecule came from a template-switch adaptor with 12 random nucleotides. TCRdb recomputed calls from the 5' RACE reads with MiXCR, one row per CDR3 protein. Of roughly 500,000 distinct CDR3 sequences listed, nearly 25% are singletons. The sample was also linked to a second study, of T cells of mothers and their children.

The chain is built from TRBV29-1 and TRBJ2-7; D not resolved. Source material: blood. This clonotype was sampled from a boy younger than 18 in good health. CDR3 region: CSVEDRSYEQYF. The DNA for the CDR3 is TGCAGCGTTGAAGATAGGTCCTACGAGCAGTACTTC.